A selection of T cell receptor beta chains follows, all from one sample in a study of cytomegalovirus exposure and HLA in healthy donors. Data came from immunoSEQ multiplex PCR; TCRdb stores just in-frame clones and leaves some out. The repertoire consists of some 200,000 clones, with roughly 77% occurring once and the leading ten covering approximately 0.4%. Sequencing input: PBMCs. The receptor set was obtained from a male donor in good health and CMV-seropositive. Each CDR3 is given with its conserved first and last residue. The D gene is left open where the match is weak. Not all rows give a size; the values are once, few, many and, for expanded clones, a class.

>NA|TRBD2|TRBJ2-1|TRBV7-7
CASSPGTTKTNEQFF
TGTGCTAGCAGCCCAGGGACTACCAAGACGAATGAGCAGTTCTTC
>NA|TRBD2|TRBJ2-5|TRBV10-3
CAIGSGTETQYF
TGTGCCATCGGGAGCGGGACTGAGACCCAGTACTTC
>NA|TRBD2|TRBJ2-7|TRBV30
CAWRGVAGVLAQEQYF
TGTGCCTGGAGAGGAGTAGCGGGAGTCCTAGCACAAGAGCAGTACTTC
>once|NA|TRBJ2-2|TRBV5-6
CASSKSTGELFF
TGTGCCAGCAGCAAGAGCACCGGGGAGCTGTTTTTT
>NA|NA|TRBJ1-4|TRBV6-1
CASTRTGYEKLFF
TGTGCCAGCACACGAACAGGTTATGAAAAACTGTTTTTT
>NA|TRBD1|TRBJ2-1|TRBV28
CASSFTDRAYNEQFF
TGTGCCAGCAGTTTTACGGACAGGGCCTACAATGAGCAGTTCTTC
>NA|TRBD2|TRBJ2-1|TRBV7-3
CASSLEGLAGRPGQFF
TGTGCCAGCAGCTTAGAGGGACTAGCGGGGAGACCTGGGCAGTTCTTC
>NA|NA|TRBJ2-7|TRBV6-1
CASSYTLWEQYF
TGTGCCAGCAGCTATACTCTTTGGGAGCAGTACTTC
>NA|NA|TRBJ2-3|TRBV13
CASSPRRSGTDTQYF
TGTGCCAGCAGCCCCCGAAGAAGCGGCACAGATACGCAGTATTTT
>NA|NA|TRBJ1-2|TRBV11-2
CASSFAGHYGYTF
TGTGCCAGCAGCTTCGCGGGTCACTATGGCTACACCTTC
>NA|TRBD1|TRBJ2-2|TRBV5-6
CASSSRDRGHTGELFF
TGTGCCAGCAGCTCCCGGGACAGGGGACACACCGGGGAGCTGTTTTTT
>NA|TRBD1|TRBJ2-7|TRBV4-1
CASSGEQGWSEQYF
TGCGCCAGCAGCGGGGAACAGGGGTGGAGCGAGCAGTACTTC
>NA|NA|TRBJ1-1|TRBV28
CASSLGPGGSTEAFF
TGTGCCAGCAGTTTGGGTCCGGGGGGAAGCACTGAAGCTTTCTTT
>NA|TRBD1|TRBJ2-2|TRBV7-2
CASSSRQGTGELFF
TGTGCCAGCAGCTCCCGACAGGGTACCGGGGAGCTGTTTTTT
>NA|NA|TRBJ1-5|TRBV7-9
CSSSLEQGGQPQHF
TGTTCCAGCAGCCTCGAGCAGGGAGGTCAGCCCCAGCATTTT
>NA|NA|TRBJ1-3|TRBV9
CASSAPGSGNTIYF
TGTGCCAGCAGCGCACCAGGCTCGGGAAACACCATATATTTT
>NA|NA|TRBJ1-2|TRBV21-1
CASSTSTGALEANYGYTF
TGTGCCAGCAGCACCTCGACAGGGGCGCTGGAAGCTAACTATGGCTACACCTTC
>NA|NA|TRBJ1-2|TRBV9
CASSVGVGGQGYTF
TGTGCCAGCAGCGTAGGGGTCGGGGGGCAAGGCTACACCTTC
>NA|NA|TRBJ2-2|TRBV5-4
CASSPGGVGTLTGELFF
TGTGCCAGCAGCCCCGGTGGGGTCGGGACTCTGACCGGGGAGCTGTTTTTT
>NA|TRBD1|TRBJ1-2|TRBV19
CASSDRGQFDGYTF
TGTGCCAGTAGTGACAGGGGGCAGTTTGATGGCTACACCTTC
>NA|TRBD1|TRBJ1-1|TRBV18
CASSPPGQGVNTEAFF
TGTGCCAGCTCACCACCGGGACAGGGAGTGAACACTGAAGCTTTCTTT
>NA|NA|TRBJ1-1|TRBV19
CASKVWGVPTEAFF
TGTGCCAGTAAGGTCTGGGGGGTCCCCACTGAAGCTTTCTTT
>NA|TRBD1|TRBJ2-7|TRBV4-2
CASSPGQEAFYEQYF
TGTGCCAGCAGCCCGGGACAGGAAGCTTTCTACGAGCAGTACTTC
>few|TRBD2|TRBJ2-3|TRBV10-3
CAITSGATDTQYF
TGTGCCATCACTAGCGGGGCCACAGATACGCAGTATTTT
>NA|TRBD1|TRBJ1-6|TRBV4-3
CASSQTGGKNSPLHF
TGCGCCAGCAGCCAGACAGGGGGTAAGAATTCACCCCTCCACTTT
>NA|NA|TRBJ2-3|TRBV30
CAWKNVVAADTQYF
TGTGCCTGGAAGAATGTGGTAGCGGCAGATACGCAGTATTTT
>NA|NA|TRBJ1-6|TRBV5-3
CARRILRVYNSPLHF
TGTGCCAGAAGGATCCTGAGGGTCTATAATTCACCCCTCCACTTT
>NA|TRBD1|TRBJ1-4|TRBV5-4
CASSKPGTGINEKLFF
TGTGCCAGCAGCAAGCCCGGGACAGGGATTAATGAAAAACTGTTTTTT
>once|TRBD2|TRBJ2-1|TRBV18
CASSPPAGGQYNEQFF
TGTGCCAGCTCACCACCGGCGGGAGGTCAATACAATGAGCAGTTCTTC
>NA|NA|TRBJ1-3|TRBV5-4
CASSLEARTGNTIYF
TGTGCCAGCAGCTTGGAGGCCAGGACTGGAAACACCATATATTTT
>NA|NA|TRBJ2-2|TRBV18
CASSPPMAAGTGELFF
TGTGCCAGCTCACCACCGATGGCAGCAGGAACCGGGGAGCTGTTTTTT
>NA|NA|TRBJ1-1|TRBV7-2
CASSHLPGLGNTEAFF
TGTGCCAGCAGCCACCTCCCGGGACTAGGGAACACTGAAGCTTTCTTT
>NA|NA|TRBJ2-7|TRBV6-5
CASSLGGRGYEQYF
TGTGCCAGCAGCCTCGGGGGGCGTGGCTACGAGCAGTACTTC
>NA|NA|TRBJ2-7|TRBV7-2
CASSLAGGKYEQYF
TGTGCCAGCAGCTTAGCGGGGGGAAAATACGAGCAGTACTTC
>NA|NA|TRBJ2-3|TRBV5-6
CASSQPGGPNTDTQYF
TGTGCCAGCAGCCAGCCGGGGGGCCCAAACACAGATACGCAGTATTTT
>NA|NA|TRBJ1-1|TRBV11-2
CASRQGLNTEAFF
TGTGCCAGCAGGCAGGGGCTGAACACTGAAGCTTTCTTT
>NA|TRBD2|TRBJ2-7|TRBV9
CATGNSGFAYEQYF
TGTGCCACCGGAAATAGCGGGTTTGCCTACGAGCAGTACTTC
>NA|NA|TRBJ2-2|TRBV5-1
CASTLNRNTGELFF
TGCGCCAGCACCCTCAACAGGAACACCGGGGAGCTGTTTTTT
>NA|TRBD1|TRBJ1-1|TRBV6-5
CASRRDRGRTEAFF
TGTGCCAGCAGGAGGGACAGGGGAAGGACTGAAGCTTTCTTT
>few|NA|TRBJ1-2|TRBV9
CASSVGGDYGYTF
TGTGCCAGCAGCGTAGGCGGGGACTATGGCTACACCTTC
>NA|TRBD1|TRBJ1-2|TRBV20-1
CSALNRGGYTF
TGCAGTGCTTTGAACAGGGGGGGCTACACCTTC
>NA|NA|TRBJ2-7|TRBV29-1
CSVETPWGGPYEQYF
TGCAGCGTTGAAACCCCGTGGGGGGGCCCCTACGAGCAGTACTTC